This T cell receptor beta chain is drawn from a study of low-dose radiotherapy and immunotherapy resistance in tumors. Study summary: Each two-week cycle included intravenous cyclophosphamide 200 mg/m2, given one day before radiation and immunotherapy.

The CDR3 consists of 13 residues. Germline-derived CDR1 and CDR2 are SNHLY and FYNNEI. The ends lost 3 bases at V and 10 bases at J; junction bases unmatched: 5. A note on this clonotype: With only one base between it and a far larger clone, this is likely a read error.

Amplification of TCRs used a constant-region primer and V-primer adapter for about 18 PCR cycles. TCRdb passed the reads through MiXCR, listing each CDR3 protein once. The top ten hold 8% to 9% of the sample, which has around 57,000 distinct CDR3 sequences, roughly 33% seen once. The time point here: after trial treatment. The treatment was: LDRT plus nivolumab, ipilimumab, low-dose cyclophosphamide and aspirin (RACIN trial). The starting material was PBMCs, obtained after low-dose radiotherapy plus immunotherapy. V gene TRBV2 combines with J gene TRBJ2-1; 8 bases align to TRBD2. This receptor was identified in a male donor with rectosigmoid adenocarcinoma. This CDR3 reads CASSETSEDEQFF. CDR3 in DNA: TGTGCCAGCAGTGAGACTAGCGAAGACGAGCAGTTCTTC. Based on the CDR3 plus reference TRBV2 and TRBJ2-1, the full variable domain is EPEVTQTPSHQVTQMGQEVILRCVPISNHLYFYWYRQILGQKVEFLVSFYNNEISEKSEIFDDQFSVERPDGSNFTLKIRSTKLEDSAMYFCASSETSEDEQFFGPGTRLTVL.